There are many counts of the clone carrying this T cell receptor (beta chain). What it binds is unknown. Trimming took off 3 bases at V and 2 bases at J, with 8 bases between the two ends. The CDR3 sequence is 12 residues long. Germline V gene lookup returns CDR1 DFQATT and CDR2 SNEGSKA (reference sequence). RNA transcripts served as template for amplifying TCR beta CDR3 sequences. Scientists carried out first-round RT-PCR using HTBI primers and then a second-round multiplex PCR. MiXCR was run by TCRdb on the multiplex PCR reads, yielding one entry per CDR3 protein. The sample comprises around 660,000 distinct CDR3 sequences, more than 40% of which are singletons, and under 3.5% rests with the top ten. The sample is drawn from a study of Graves' ophthalmopathy and Graves' hyperthyroidism. Study-level points and caveats: A majority of expanded thyroid clonotypes exceeding 0.001 frequency were likewise present in blood. It was with around 71% sensitivity and about 73% specificity that the model predicted ophthalmopathy progression.

The TCR comes from an adult man with Graves' ophthalmopathy. The chain uses TRBV20-1 and TRBJ2-7, with D hard to call. Sequencing was done on a sample of peripheral blood. The DNA of the CDR3 is TGCAGTGCTAGGCCCGGGCCCTACGAGCAGTACTTC. Amino acid sequence: CSARPGPYEQYF.